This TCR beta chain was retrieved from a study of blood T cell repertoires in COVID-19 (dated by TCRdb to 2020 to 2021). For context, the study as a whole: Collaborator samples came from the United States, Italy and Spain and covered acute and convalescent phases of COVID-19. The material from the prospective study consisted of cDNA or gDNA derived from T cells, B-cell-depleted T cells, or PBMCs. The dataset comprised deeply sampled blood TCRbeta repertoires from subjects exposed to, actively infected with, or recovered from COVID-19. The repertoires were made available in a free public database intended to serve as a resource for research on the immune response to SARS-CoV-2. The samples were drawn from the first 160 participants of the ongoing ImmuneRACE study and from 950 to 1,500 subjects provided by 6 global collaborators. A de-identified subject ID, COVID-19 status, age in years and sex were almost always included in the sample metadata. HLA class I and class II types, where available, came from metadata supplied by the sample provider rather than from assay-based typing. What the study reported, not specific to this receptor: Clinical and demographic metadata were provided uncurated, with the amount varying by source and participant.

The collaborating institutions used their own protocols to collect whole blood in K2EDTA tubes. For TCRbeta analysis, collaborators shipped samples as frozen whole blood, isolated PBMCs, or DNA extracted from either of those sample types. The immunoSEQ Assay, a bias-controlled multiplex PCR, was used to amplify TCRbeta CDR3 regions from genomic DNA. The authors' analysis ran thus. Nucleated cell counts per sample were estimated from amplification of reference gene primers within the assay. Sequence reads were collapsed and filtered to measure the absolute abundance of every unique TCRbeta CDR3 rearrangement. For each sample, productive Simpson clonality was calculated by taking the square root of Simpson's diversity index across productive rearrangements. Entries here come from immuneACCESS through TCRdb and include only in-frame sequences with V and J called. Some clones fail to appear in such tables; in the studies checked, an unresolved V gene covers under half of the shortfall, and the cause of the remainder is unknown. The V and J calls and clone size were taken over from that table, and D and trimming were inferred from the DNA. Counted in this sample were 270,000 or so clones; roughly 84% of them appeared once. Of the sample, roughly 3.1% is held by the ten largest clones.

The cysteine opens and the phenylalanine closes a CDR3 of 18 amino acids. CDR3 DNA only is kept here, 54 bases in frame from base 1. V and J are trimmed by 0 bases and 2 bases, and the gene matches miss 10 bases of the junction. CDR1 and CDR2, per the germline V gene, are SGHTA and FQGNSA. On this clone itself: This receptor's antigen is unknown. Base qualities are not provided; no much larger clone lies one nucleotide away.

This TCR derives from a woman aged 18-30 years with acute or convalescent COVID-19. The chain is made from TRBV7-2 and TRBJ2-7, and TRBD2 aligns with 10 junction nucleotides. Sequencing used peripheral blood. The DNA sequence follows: TGTGCCAGCAGCTTAGCTGTAGGGCTAGCGGGAGTCCCCTACGAGCAGTACTTC. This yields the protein CASSLAVGLAGVPYEQYF.